The present TCR beta chain was sequenced within a study of blood T cell repertoires in COVID-19. Using immunoSEQ multiplex PCR, the repertoire was profiled, and TCRdb retains in-frame clones only, with some absent. Of about 200,000 clones in the sample, 75% to 85% were seen once. Germline-derived CDR1 and CDR2 are MNHEY and SVGAGI. The CDR3 is 14 residues long. Deletions cut 0 bases from V and 0 bases from J, with 5 bases between. The chain recombines TRBV6-5 with TRBJ1-1; D call uncertain. The sample comprised PBMCs or T cells enriched from blood (not recorded which). This TCR came from a man aged 40-55 years who had recovered from COVID-19. The DNA for the CDR3 is TGTGCCAGCAGTTACTCTCATGTGAACACTGAAGCTTTCTTT. Its protein product is CASSYSHVNTEAFF.